Detailed here is one T cell receptor (beta chain). Its antigen is not known. The investigators amplified TCR beta CDR3 regions from RNA transcripts. The TCR CDR3 first-round RT-PCR relied on the HTBI primer set. Each CDR3 protein is one row after TCRdb ran MiXCR on the multiplex PCR reads. There are hundreds of thousands of distinct CDR3 sequences in the sample; roughly 15% occur only once, and over 10% lies in the top ten. CDR1 is LNHDA and CDR2 is SQIVND in the germline V gene (reference sequence). The CDR3 totals 14 residues. The V and J ends lost 3 bases and 5 bases respectively, with 13 bases between them. For ophthalmopathy patients, the Clinical Activity Score was at least 3 and the NOSPECS grade at least 4; duration was under 3 months. Lactation, pregnancy, other autoimmune disease or uncontrolled infection excluded patients. This sample stems from a study of T cells in Graves' hyperthyroidism and ophthalmopathy. Notes on the study in general: A 13 V-J signature model discriminated ophthalmopathy versus stable hyperthyroidism. Most thyroid-expanded clonotypes above 0.001 were also found in blood.

This clonotype was sampled from a man between 18 and 35 years old with Graves' ophthalmopathy. Sequencing was carried out using blood. The gene calls are TRBV19 and TRBJ2-5; possible D gene TRBD1, 6 bases. The CDR3 loop is CASSMWGRTETQYF. The DNA for the CDR3 is TGTGCCAGTAGTATGTGGGGGCGGACGGAGACCCAGTACTTC.